The 15 T cell receptor beta chains in this list originate from one sample, sequenced in a study. TCRdb reanalysed the RT-PCR reads using MiXCR and keeps one entry per CDR3 protein. The data show approximately 720,000 distinct CDR3 sequences, with 12% to 15% seen just once and around 3.3% held by the top ten. The sequenced sample was memory CD4+ T cells from blood. The receptors shown here come from a female donor in good health, serving as a healthy control.

This clonotype was recorded a few times. This chain links TRBV24-1 with TRBJ2-7, with 9 bases lining up with TRBD1. V lost 10 bases to trimming and J lost 2 bases; unmatched junction nucleotides: 2. The CDR3 totals 12 residues. Germline CDR1 and CDR2: KGHDR and SFDVKD. The CDR3 here is CATGDRAYEQYF. The CDR3 DNA reads TGTGCCACGGGGGACAGGGCCTACGAGCAGTACTTC.

DNA of the CDR3: TGTGCCAGCAGCTTTTTAAGTATGCAGGGTACCTTCAATGAGCAGTTCTTC. This codes for CASSFLSMQGTFNEQFF. This chain uses TRBV7-3 with TRBJ2-1, with D possibly being TRBD1 (5 bases). V was cut by 3 bases and J by 6 bases, with 21 bases left in between. Germline V gives CDR1 SGHTA, CDR2 FQGTGA. CDR3 length: 17 residues. Variable domain in full (rest from reference TRBV7-3 and TRBJ2-1): GAGVSQTPSNKVTEKGKYVELRCDPISGHTALYWYRQSLGQGPEFLIYFQGTGAADDSGLPNDRFFAVRPEGSVSTLKIQRTERGDSAVYLCASSFLSMQGTFNEQFFGPGTRLTVL.

This clonotype has only a few counts. This chain's CDR3 is CASSQGPGRNYEQYF. Written as DNA, the CDR3 is TGCGCCAGCAGCCAAGGACCAGGCAGGAACTACGAGCAGTACTTC. This chain links TRBV4-3 with TRBJ2-7, with D uncertain. The germline V gene encodes CDR1 LGHNA and CDR2 YSLEER. Trimming left V 1 base short and J 3 bases short, with 13 bases between. The CDR3 length is 15 residues.

This clonotype occurred many times. The chain carries TRBV7-9 and TRBJ2-2; D is uncertain. Trimming pared 2 bases from V and 2 bases from J, leaving 3 bases between. The CDR3 loop spans 13 amino acids. Germline CDR1 is SEHNR and CDR2 is FQNEAQ (reference sequence). DNA for the CDR3: TGTGCCAGCAGCTTATACAACACCGGGGAGCTGTTTTTT. Translated, it gives CASSLYNTGELFF.

The chain is built from TRBV20-1 and TRBJ2-7; TRBD1 or TRBD2 may be the D gene (5 bases each). Germline-derived CDR1 and CDR2 are DFQATT and SNEGSKA (reference sequence). Trimming removed 2 bases from V and 7 bases from J, with 21 bases in between. CDR3 size: 15 residues. This CDR3 reads CSARNPRGSGQEQYF. CDR3 nucleotide sequence: TGCAGTGCTAGAAACCCGCGTGGGAGCGGACAAGAGCAGTACTTC.

This clonotype was picked up many times. The chain combines TRBV6-2 or TRBV6-3 with TRBJ2-7; 10 nucleotides match TRBD2. Germline V CDR1 and CDR2: MNHEY, SVGEGT. This CDR3 comprises 13 residues. Losses at the gene ends were 6 bases for V and 7 bases for J; bases not matched to a gene: 6. For the CDR3, the DNA is TGTGCCAGCAGCCTAGCGGGGGCCTTGGAGCAGTACTTC. It specifies CASSLAGALEQYF.

The V gene is TRBV9, the J gene TRBJ2-2; D is undetermined. The V gene's germline CDR1 is SGDLS and CDR2 YYNGEE. V was shortened by 0 bases and J by 6 bases, with 3 bases between the two germline ends. The CDR3 sequence is 12 residues long. As DNA, the CDR3 is TGTGCCAGCAGCGTAGGTCCCGGGGAGCTGTTTTTT. This gives the protein CASSVGPGELFF.

This clonotype came up a few times. This chain links TRBV7-2 with TRBJ1-2, with unresolved D. The ends were cut back, 6 bases at V and 4 bases at J, with 6 bases in the middle. The V gene's germline CDR1 is SGHTA and CDR2 FQGNSA. The CDR3 contains 11 residues. CDR3 DNA sequence: TGTGCCAGCAGTTGGAGCTATGGCTACACCTTC. This codes for CASSWSYGYTF.

This chain connects TRBV27 to TRBJ1-3, with D unclear. V lost 3 bases, J lost 0 bases, and 9 bases lay in between. Germline assignment: CDR1 MNHEY and CDR2 SMNVEV (reference sequence). This CDR3 has 15 amino acids. The CDR3 nucleotides read TGTGCCAGCAGTTTCTCTAGGAGCTCTGGAAACACCATATATTTT. It encodes CASSFSRSSGNTIYF.

This clonotype was recorded many times. The gene calls are TRBV18 and TRBJ2-7; TRBD1 or TRBD2 may be the D gene (6 bases each). CDR3 size: 15 residues. V dropped 2 bases and J dropped 1 base, with 12 bases sitting between them. CDR1 is KGHSH, CDR2 LQKENI, per germline. CDR3 nucleotides: TGTGCCAGCTCACCAGAGAGGGGGAGGTCCTACGAGCAGTACTTC. This codes for CASSPERGRSYEQYF.

V gene TRBV7-8 combines with J gene TRBJ1-5, with D possibly being TRBD1 (6 bases). CDR1 SGHVS and CDR2 FQNEAQ come from the germline V gene. CDR3 size: 15 residues. V was cut by 2 bases and J by 6 bases, with 14 bases left in between. Here the CDR3 DNA reads TGTGCCAGCAGCTTACTTGGGACAACCGGTCAGCCCCAGCATTTT. Protein: CASSLLGTTGQPQHF.

The V call is TRBV11-2, the J call TRBJ1-1, with D hard to call. This CDR3 is built from 13 residues. With 5 bases removed from V and 3 bases from J, the gap between germline ends came to 10 bases. Germline CDR1 and CDR2: SGHAT and FQNNGV. In nucleotides, the CDR3 is TGTGCCAGCAGCACTACAACTTACACTGAAGCTTTCTTT. It translates to CASSTTTYTEAFF.

The DNA for the CDR3 is TGCAGTGCGGCCGTGGGGATGAACACCGGGGAGCTGTTTTTT. It encodes CSAAVGMNTGELFF. This sequence joins TRBV20-1 and TRBJ2-2; no clear D. The CDR3 extends over 14 amino acids. The germline V and J ends were trimmed by 6 bases and 1 base, with 12 bases remaining between them. From germline, CDR1 is DFQATT and CDR2 SNEGSKA (reference sequence).

This chain links TRBV15 with TRBJ2-7; the D gene could be TRBD1 or TRBD2 (7 bases each). The length of the CDR3 is 14 residues. CDR1 and CDR2 from the germline V gene are LNHNV and YYDKDF (reference sequence). The germline V and J ends were trimmed by 8 bases and 0 bases, with 14 bases remaining between them. This CDR3 reads CATGGGGSSYEQYF. As DNA, the CDR3 is TGTGCCACCGGAGGGGGCGGGAGCTCCTACGAGCAGTACTTC.

Only a few counts were recorded for this clonotype. The chain joins TRBV25-1 to TRBJ2-1; 8 bases fit TRBD2. With V trimmed by 0 bases and J by 9 bases, 16 bases remained unmatched. Germline lookup yields CDR1 MGHDK and CDR2 SYGVNS. This CDR3 comprises 18 residues. The CDR3 spells CASSEYTSREGPKIEQFF. The CDR3 bases are TGTGCCAGCAGTGAATATACTTCACGGGAGGGCCCTAAGATTGAGCAGTTCTTC.